This TCR beta chain derives from a study of T cells in Graves' hyperthyroidism and ophthalmopathy. CDR1 MDHEN and CDR2 SYDVKM come from the germline V gene. CDR3 length: 14 residues. V lost 5 bases and J lost 6; bases outside the gene matches: 10. The CDR3 regions of TCR beta were amplified from RNA transcripts. The HTBI primer set drove a first-round RT-PCR of the TCR CDR3. In TCRdb, the multiplex PCR reads were re-called with MiXCR into one record per CDR3 protein. The sample includes over 350,000 distinct CDR3 sequences, roughly an eighth seen only once; the top ten take under 30%. Study-level findings and limits: Most thyroid clonotypes expanded above 0.001 were also detected in blood. The model anticipated ophthalmopathy a median around six months pre-onset. A model built on 13 V-J features separated ophthalmopathy from stable hyperthyroidism.

Fresh peripheral blood, around 11 ml of it, supplied the PBMCs. This clonotype has a handful of counts. What it binds is not known. The chain couples TRBV28 to TRBJ2-7; 7 nucleotides match TRBD1. The sample was blood. This clonotype was sampled from a man aged 50 to 59 with Graves' ophthalmopathy. The CDR3, as DNA: TGTGCCAGCAGTGAGGGGGACAGTTTGTTCGAGCAGTACTTC. Amino acids: CASSEGDSLFEQYF.